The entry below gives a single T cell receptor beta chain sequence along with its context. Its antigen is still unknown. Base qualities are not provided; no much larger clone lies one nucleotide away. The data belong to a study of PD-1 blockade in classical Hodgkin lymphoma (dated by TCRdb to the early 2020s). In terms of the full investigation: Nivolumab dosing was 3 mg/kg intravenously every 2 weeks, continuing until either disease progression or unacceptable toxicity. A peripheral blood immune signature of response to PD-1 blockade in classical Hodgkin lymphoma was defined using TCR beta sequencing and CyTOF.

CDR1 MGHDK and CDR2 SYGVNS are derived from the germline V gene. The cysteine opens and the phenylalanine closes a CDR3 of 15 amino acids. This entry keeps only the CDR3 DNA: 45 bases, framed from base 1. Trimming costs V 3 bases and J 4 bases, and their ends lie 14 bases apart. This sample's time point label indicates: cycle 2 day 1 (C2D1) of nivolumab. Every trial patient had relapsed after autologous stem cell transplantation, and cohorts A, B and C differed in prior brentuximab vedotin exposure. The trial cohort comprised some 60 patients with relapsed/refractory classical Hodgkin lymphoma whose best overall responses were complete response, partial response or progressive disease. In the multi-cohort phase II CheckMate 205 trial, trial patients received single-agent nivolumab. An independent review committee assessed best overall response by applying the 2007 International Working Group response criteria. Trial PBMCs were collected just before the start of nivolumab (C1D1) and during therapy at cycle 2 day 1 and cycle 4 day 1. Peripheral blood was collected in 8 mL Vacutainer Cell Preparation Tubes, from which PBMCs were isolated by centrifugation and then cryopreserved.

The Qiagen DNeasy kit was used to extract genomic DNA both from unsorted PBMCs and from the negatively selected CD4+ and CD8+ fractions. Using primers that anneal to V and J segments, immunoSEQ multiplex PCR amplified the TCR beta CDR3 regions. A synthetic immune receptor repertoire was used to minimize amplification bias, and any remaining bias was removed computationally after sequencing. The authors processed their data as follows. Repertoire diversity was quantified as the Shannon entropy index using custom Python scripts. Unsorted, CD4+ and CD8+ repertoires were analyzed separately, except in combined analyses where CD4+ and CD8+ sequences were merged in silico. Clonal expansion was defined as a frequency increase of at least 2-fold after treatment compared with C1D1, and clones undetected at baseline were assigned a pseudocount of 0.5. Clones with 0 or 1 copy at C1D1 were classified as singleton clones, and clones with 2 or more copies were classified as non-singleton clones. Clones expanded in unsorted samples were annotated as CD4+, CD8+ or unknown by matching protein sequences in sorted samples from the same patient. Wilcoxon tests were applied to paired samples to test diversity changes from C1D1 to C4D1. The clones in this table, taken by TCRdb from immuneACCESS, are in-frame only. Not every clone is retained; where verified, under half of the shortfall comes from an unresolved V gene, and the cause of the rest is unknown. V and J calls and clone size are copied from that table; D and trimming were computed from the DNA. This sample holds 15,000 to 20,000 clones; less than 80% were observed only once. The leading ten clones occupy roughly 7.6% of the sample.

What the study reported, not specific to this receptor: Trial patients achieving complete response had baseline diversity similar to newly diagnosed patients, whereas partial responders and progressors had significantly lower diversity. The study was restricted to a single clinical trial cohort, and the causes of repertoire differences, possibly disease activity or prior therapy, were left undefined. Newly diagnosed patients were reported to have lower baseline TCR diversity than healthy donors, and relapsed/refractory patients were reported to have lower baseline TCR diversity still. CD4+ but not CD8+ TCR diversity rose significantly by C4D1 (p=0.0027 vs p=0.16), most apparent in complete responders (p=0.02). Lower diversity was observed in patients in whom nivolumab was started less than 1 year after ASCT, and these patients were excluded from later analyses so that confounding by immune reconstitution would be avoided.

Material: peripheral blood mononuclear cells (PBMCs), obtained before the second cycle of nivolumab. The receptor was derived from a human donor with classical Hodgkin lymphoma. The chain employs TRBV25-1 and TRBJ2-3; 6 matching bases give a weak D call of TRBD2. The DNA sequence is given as TGTGCCAGCAGTGAGTCTATCCTAGCGTCAGATACGCAGTATTTT. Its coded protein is CASSESILASDTQYF.